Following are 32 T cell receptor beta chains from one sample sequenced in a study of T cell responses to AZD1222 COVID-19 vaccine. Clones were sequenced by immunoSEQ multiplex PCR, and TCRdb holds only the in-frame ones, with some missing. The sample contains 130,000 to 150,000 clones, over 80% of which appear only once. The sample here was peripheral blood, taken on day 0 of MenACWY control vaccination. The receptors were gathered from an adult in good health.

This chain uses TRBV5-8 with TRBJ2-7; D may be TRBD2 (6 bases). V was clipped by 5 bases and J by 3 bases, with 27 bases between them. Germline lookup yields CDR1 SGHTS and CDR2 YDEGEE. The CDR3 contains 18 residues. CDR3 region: CASSYTEGRPFSYYEQYF. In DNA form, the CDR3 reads TGTGCCAGCAGTTATACGGAGGGACGGCCGTTCTCCTACTACGAGCAGTACTTC.

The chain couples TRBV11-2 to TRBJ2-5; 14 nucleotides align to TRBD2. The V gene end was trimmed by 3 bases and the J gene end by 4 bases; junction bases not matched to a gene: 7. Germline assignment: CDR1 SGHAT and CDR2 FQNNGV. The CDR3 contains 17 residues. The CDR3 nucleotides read TGTGCCAGCAGCTTGGTGACTAGCGGGGGGGTGCGAGAGACCCAGTACTTC. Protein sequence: CASSLVTSGGVRETQYF.

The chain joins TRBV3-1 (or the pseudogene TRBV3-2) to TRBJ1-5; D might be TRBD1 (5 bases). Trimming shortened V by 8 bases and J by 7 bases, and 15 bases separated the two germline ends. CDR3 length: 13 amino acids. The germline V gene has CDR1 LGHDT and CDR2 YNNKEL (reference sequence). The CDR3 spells CASGQGKGQPQHF. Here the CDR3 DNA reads TGTGCCAGCGGGCAGGGAAAGGGACAGCCCCAGCATTTT.

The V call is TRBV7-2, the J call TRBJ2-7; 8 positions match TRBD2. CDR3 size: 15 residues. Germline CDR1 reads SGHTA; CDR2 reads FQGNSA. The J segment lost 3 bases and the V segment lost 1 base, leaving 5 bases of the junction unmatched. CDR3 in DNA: TGTGCCAGCAGCTTAGTGGCGGGAGGACACTACGAGCAGTACTTC. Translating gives CASSLVAGGHYEQYF.

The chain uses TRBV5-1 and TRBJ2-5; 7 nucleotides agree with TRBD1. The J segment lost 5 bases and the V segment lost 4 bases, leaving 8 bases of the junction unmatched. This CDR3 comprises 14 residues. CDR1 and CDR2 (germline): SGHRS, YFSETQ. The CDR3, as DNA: TGCGCCAGCAGCCGAACAGGGGCCAGGGAGACCCAGTACTTC. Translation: CASSRTGARETQYF.

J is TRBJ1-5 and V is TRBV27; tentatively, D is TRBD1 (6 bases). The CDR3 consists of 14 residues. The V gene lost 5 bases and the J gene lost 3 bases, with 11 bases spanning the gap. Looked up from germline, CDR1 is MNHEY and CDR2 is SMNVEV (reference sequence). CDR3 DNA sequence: TGTGCCAGCAGTATCCAGGGGTACAATCAGCCCCAGCATTTT. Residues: CASSIQGYNQPQHF.

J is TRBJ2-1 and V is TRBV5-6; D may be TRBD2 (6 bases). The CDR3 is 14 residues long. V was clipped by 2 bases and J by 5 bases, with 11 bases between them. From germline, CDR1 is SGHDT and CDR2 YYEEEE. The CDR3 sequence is CASSFRRGHNEQFF. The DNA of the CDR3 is TGTGCCAGCAGCTTTAGGCGGGGCCACAATGAGCAGTTCTTC.

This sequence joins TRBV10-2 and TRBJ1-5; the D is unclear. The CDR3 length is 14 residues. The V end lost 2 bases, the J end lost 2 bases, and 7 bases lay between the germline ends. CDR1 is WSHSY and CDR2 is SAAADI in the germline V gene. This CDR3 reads CASSEGIGNQPQHF. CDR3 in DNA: TGCGCCAGCAGTGAGGGGATCGGCAATCAGCCCCAGCATTTT.

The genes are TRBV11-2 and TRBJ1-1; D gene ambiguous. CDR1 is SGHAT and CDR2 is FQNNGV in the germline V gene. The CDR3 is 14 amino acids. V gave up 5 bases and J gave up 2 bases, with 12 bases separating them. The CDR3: CASSPSRHNTEAFF. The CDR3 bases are TGTGCCAGCAGCCCCTCCAGACATAACACTGAAGCTTTCTTT. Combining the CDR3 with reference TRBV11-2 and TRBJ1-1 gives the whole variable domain EAGVAQSPRYKIIEKRQSVAFWCNPISGHATLYWYQQILGQGPKLLIQFQNNGVVDDSQLPKDRFSAERLKGVDSTLKIQPAKLEDSAVYLCASSPSRHNTEAFFGQGTRLTVV.

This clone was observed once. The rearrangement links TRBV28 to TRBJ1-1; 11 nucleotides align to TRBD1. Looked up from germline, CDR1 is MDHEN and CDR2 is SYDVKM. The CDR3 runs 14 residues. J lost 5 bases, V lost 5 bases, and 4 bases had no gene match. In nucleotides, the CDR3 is TGTGCCAGCAGTAGAGGGGACAGGGGGACTGAAGCTTTCTTT. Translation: CASSRGDRGTEAFF.

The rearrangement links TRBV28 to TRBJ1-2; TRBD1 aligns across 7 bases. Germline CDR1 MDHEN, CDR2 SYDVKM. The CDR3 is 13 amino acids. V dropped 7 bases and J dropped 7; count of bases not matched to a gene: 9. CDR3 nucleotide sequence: TGTGCCAGCACCCCCCAGGGGGGCCCTGGCTACACCTTC. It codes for CASTPQGGPGYTF.

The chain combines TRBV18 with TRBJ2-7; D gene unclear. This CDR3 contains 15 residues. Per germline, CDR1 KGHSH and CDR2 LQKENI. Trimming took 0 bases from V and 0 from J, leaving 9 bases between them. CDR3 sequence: CASSPPNPGSYEQYF. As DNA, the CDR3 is TGTGCCAGCTCACCACCAAACCCTGGCTCCTACGAGCAGTACTTC.

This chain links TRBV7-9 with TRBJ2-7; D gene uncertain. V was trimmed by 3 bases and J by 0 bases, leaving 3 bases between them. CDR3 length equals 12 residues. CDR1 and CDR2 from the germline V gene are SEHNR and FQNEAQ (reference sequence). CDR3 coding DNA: TGTGCCAGCAGCTTCGACTCCTACGAGCAGTACTTC. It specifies CASSFDSYEQYF.

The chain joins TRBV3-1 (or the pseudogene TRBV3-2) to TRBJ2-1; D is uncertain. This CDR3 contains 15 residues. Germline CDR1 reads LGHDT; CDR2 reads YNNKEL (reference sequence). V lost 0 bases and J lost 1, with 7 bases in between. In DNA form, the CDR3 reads TGTGCCAGCAGCCAAGAGAGGCTGTCCTACAATGAGCAGTTCTTC. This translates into CASSQERLSYNEQFF.

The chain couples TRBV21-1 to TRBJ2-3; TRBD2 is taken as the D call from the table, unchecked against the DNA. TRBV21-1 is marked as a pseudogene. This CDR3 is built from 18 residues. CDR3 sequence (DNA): TGTGCCAGCAGCAAAGTTGGGACTAGTTTTGGTAGCACAGATACGCAGTATTTT. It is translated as CASSKVGTSFGSTDTQYF.

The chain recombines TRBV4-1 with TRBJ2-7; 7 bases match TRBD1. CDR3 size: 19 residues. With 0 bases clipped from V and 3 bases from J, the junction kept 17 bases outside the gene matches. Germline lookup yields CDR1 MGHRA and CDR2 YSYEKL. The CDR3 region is CASSQDPPWDRQWDYEQYF. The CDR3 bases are TGCGCCAGCAGCCAAGACCCCCCGTGGGACAGACAGTGGGACTACGAGCAGTACTTC.

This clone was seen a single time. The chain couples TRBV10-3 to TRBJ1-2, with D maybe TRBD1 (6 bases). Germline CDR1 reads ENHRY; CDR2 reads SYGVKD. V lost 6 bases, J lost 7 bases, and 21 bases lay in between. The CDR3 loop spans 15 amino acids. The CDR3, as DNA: TGTGCCATCAGCGAGGGGGTCCGTCGCGGGCCTGGCTACACCTTC. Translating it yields CAISEGVRRGPGYTF.

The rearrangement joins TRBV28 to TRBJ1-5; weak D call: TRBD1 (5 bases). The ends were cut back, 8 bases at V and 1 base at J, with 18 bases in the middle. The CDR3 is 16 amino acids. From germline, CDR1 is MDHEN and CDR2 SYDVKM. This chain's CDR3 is CASRYRGRASNQPQHF. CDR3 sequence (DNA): TGTGCCAGCCGGTACCGGGGCCGAGCGAGCAATCAGCCCCAGCATTTT.

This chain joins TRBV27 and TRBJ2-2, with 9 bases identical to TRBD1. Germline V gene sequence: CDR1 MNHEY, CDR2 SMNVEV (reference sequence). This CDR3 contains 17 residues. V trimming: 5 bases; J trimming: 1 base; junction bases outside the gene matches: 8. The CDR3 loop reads CASSEIGDRVNTGELFF. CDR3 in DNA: TGTGCCAGCAGTGAGATTGGGGACAGGGTGAACACCGGGGAGCTGTTTTTT.

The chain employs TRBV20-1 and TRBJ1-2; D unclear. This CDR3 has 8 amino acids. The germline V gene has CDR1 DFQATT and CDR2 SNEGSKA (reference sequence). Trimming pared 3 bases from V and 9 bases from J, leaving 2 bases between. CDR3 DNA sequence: TGCAGTGCTAGTCGCTACACCTTC. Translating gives CSASRYTF.

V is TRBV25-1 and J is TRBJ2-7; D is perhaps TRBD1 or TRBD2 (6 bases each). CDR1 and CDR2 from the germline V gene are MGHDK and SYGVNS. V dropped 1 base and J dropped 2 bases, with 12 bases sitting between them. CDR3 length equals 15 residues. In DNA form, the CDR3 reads TGTGCCAGCAGTGAATGGGGGGACAAGACCTACGAGCAGTACTTC. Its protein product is CASSEWGDKTYEQYF.

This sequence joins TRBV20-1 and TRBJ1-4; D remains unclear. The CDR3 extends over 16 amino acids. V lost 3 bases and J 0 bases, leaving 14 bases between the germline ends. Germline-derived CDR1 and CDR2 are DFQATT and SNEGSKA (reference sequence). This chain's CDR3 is CSASGQRLATNEKLFF. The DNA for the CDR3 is TGCAGTGCTAGTGGGCAGCGCTTAGCAACTAATGAAAAACTGTTTTTT.

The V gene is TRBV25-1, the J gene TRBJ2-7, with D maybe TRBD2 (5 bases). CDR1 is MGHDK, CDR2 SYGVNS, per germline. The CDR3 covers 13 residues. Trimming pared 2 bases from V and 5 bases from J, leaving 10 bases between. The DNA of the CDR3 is TGTGCCAGCAGTGAAACTAGGCACAACGAGCAGTACTTC. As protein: CASSETRHNEQYF.

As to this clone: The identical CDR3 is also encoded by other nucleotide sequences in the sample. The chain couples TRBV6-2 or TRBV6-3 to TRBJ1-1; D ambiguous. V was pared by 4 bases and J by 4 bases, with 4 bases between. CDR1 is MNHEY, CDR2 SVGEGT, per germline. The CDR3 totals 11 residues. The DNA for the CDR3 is TGTGCCAGCAGTTTGGGCACTGAAGCTTTCTTT. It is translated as CASSLGTEAFF.

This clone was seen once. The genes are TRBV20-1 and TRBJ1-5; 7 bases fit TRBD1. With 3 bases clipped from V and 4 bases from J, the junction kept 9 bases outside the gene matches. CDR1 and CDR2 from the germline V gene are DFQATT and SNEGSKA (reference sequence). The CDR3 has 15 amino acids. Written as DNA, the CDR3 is TGCAGTGCTAGTCCCAGGGGGTTAAGGAATCAGCCCCAGCATTTT. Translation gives CSASPRGLRNQPQHF.

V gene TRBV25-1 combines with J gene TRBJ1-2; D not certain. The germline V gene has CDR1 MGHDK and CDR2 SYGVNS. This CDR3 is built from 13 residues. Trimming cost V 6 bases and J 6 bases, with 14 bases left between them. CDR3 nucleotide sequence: TGTGCCAGCAGCGTCGGACCCGGGGATGGCTACACCTTC. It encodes CASSVGPGDGYTF.

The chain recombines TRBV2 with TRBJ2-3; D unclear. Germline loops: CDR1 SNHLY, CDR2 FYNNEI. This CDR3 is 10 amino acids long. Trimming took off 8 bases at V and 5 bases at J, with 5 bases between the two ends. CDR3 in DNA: TGTGCCAGCCAAATAGATACGCAGTATTTT. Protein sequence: CASQIDTQYF.

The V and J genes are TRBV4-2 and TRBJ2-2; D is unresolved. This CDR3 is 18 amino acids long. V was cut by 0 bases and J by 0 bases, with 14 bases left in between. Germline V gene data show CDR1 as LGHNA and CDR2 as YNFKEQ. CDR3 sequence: CASSQEKGSFANTGELFF. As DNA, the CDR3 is TGTGCCAGCAGCCAAGAAAAGGGTAGTTTCGCGAACACCGGGGAGCTGTTTTTT.

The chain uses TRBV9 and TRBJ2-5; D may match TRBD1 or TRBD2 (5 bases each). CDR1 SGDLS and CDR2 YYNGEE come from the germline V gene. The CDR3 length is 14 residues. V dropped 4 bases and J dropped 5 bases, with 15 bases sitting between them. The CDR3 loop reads CASSITGTGETQYF. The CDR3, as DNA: TGTGCCAGCAGCATTACCGGGACGGGCGAGACCCAGTACTTC.

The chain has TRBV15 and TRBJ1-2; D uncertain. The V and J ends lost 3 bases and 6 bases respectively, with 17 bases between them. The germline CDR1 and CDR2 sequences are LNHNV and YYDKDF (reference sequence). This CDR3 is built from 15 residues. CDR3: CATSSPNNRADGYTF. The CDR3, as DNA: TGTGCCACCAGCAGCCCCAATAATAGGGCCGATGGCTACACCTTC.

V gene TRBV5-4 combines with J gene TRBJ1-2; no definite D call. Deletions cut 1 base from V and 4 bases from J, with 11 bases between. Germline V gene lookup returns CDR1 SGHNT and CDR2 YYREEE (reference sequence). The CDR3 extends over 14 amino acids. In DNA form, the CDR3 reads TGTGCCAGCAGCTTGAATACAGATTTCTATGGCTACACCTTC. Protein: CASSLNTDFYGYTF.

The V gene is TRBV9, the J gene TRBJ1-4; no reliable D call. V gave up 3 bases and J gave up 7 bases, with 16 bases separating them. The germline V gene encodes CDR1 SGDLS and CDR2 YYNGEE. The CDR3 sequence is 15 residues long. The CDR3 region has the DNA TGTGCCAGCAGCGGAACGGACGGGGTCGGTGAAAAACTGTTTTTT. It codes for CASSGTDGVGEKLFF. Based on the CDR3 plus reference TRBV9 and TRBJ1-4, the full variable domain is DSGVTQTPKHLITATGQRVTLRCSPRSGDLSVYWYQQSLDQGLQFLIQYYNGEERAKGNILERFSAQQFPDLHSELNLSSLELGDSALYFCASSGTDGVGEKLFFGSGTQLSVL.